This entry lists 30 T cell receptor beta chains sequenced from one sample in a study of Ad26.COV2.S vaccination and SARS-CoV-2 variants. Clones were read by immunoSEQ multiplex PCR, and TCRdb kept only the in-frame ones, dropping some. The repertoire holds some 410,000 clones, about 92% seen once, with over 1.5% in the top ten. Treatment denoted: some 20 received Ad26.COV2.S at low or high dose, single or two shots; roughly five received placebo; per-sample allocation not given. The study sampled participants on day 63 after the first vaccine or placebo injection. The material was peripheral blood, obtained in a trial of Ad26.COV2.S vaccine versus placebo. All receptors derive from a person between 18 and 65 years old who received the Ad26.COV2.S COVID-19 vaccine or a placebo.

The gene calls are TRBV29-1 and TRBJ2-3, with 11 bases identical to TRBD1. V lost 6 bases to trimming and J lost 4 bases; unmatched junction nucleotides: 0. Germline V CDR1 and CDR2: SQVTM, ANQGSEA. The CDR3 consists of 12 residues. Here the CDR3 DNA reads TGCAGCGTGGGACAGGGGGCAGATACGCAGTATTTT. This sequence encodes CSVGQGADTQYF.

The V and J genes are TRBV6-5 and TRBJ2-5, with a tentative D call TRBD2 (5 bases). The CDR3 sequence is 14 residues long. Trimming took 6 bases from V and 1 from J, leaving 12 bases between them. CDR1 and CDR2 (germline): MNHEY, SVGAGI. Written as DNA, the CDR3 is TGTGCCAGCAGCCTCGGACTGAGCCAAGAGACCCAGTACTTC. Its protein product is CASSLGLSQETQYF.

This clone came up a few times. The chain carries TRBV11-2 and TRBJ1-3; the match to TRBD1 covers 9 bases. V gave up 5 bases and J gave up 0 bases; unmatched junction bases: 8. The CDR3 consists of 17 residues. Germline assignment: CDR1 SGHAT and CDR2 FQNNGV. The CDR3 sequence is CASSQQGARDSGNTIYF. In nucleotides, the CDR3 is TGTGCCAGCAGCCAACAGGGGGCGCGGGACTCTGGAAACACCATATATTTT. The full variable domain, its missing parts supplied by reference TRBV11-2 and TRBJ1-3, is EAGVAQSPRYKIIEKRQSVAFWCNPISGHATLYWYQQILGQGPKLLIQFQNNGVVDDSQLPKDRFSAERLKGVDSTLKIQPAKLEDSAVYLCASSQQGARDSGNTIYFGEGSWLTVV.

This clone was observed a few times. The chain employs TRBV6-1 and TRBJ2-5; tentative D call: TRBD1 (5 bases). Germline V gives CDR1 MNHNS, CDR2 SASEGT. V lost 3 bases, J lost 1 base, and 9 bases lay in between. The CDR3 loop spans 14 amino acids. The CDR3 loop is CASSDRGIQETQYF. CDR3 DNA: TGTGCCAGCAGTGATAGGGGAATCCAAGAGACCCAGTACTTC.

This rearrangement joins TRBV28 to TRBJ2-1, with 10 bases identical to TRBD2. The trim removed 5 bases at V and 3 bases at J, leaving 10 bases unmatched. The V gene's germline CDR1 is MDHEN and CDR2 SYDVKM. This CDR3 spans 17 amino acids. In nucleotides, the CDR3 is TGTGCCAGCAGTCGAAGAGCGGGGGGGCTGTACTACAATGAGCAGTTCTTC. Its translation: CASSRRAGGLYYNEQFF.

The rearrangement joins TRBV20-1 to TRBJ1-2; no definite D call. The germline V gene has CDR1 DFQATT and CDR2 SNEGSKA (reference sequence). The CDR3 is made up of 11 amino acids. V lost 3 bases to trimming and J lost 4 bases, with 6 bases between them. CDR3 sequence (DNA): TGCAGTGCTAGTGACCCCTATGGCTACACCTTC. Its translation: CSASDPYGYTF.

V usage is TRBV4-1 and J usage is TRBJ2-1; 14 bases map to TRBD2. Germline CDR1 and CDR2: MGHRA and YSYEKL. The CDR3 consists of 17 residues. V was clipped by 0 bases and J by 7 bases; unmatched bases: 5. DNA for the CDR3: TGCGCCAGCAGCCAAGAATGGGGACTAGCGGGGGCAAATGAGCAGTTCTTC. Its translation: CASSQEWGLAGANEQFF.

The chain combines TRBV3-1 (or the pseudogene TRBV3-2) with TRBJ2-2; D is perhaps TRBD1 (5 bases). The V end lost 1 base, the J end lost 6 bases, and 12 bases lay between the germline ends. Germline assignment: CDR1 LGHDT and CDR2 YNNKEL (reference sequence). This CDR3 is built from 15 residues. The CDR3 spells CASSQVAGIAGELFF. The CDR3 coding sequence is TGTGCCAGCAGCCAAGTCGCAGGGATCGCCGGGGAGCTGTTTTTT.

V and J are TRBV2 and TRBJ2-7; 10 bases fit TRBD1. After removal of 3 bases from V and 7 bases from J, the junction contained 3 bases not matched to a gene. The CDR3 contains 13 residues. CDR1 is SNHLY and CDR2 is FYNNEI in the germline V gene. CDR3 protein: CASSDGDRGEQYF. The CDR3 DNA reads as TGTGCCAGCAGTGATGGGGACAGGGGTGAGCAGTACTTC.

This clone showed up just once. The CDR3 DNA is TGCGCCAGCAGCTCCGGGACATCCATGAACACTGAAGCTTTCTTT. It yields the protein CASSSGTSMNTEAFF. The chain has TRBV5-1 and TRBJ1-1; maybe TRBD1 (6 bases). CDR3 length: 15 amino acids. Deletions cut 3 bases from V and 0 bases from J, with 12 bases between. The V gene's germline CDR1 is SGHRS and CDR2 YFSETQ.

The CDR3 DNA reads TGTGCCAGCAGCTCTCGGGTGGGGAACATTCAGTACTTC. This codes for CASSSRVGNIQYF. J is TRBJ2-4 and V is TRBV5-6; D not resolved. The CDR3 contains 13 residues. Germline loops: CDR1 SGHDT, CDR2 YYEEEE. Trimming removed 3 bases from V and 7 bases from J, with 11 bases in between.

The V call is TRBV6-2 or TRBV6-3, the J call TRBJ2-4; D is perhaps TRBD1 (5 bases). The CDR3 is made up of 16 amino acids. Germline values: CDR1 MNHEY, CDR2 SVGEGT. Deletions cut 2 bases from V and 0 bases from J, with 11 bases between. The CDR3 protein is CASSYPRQLAKNIQYF. CDR3 nucleotides: TGTGCCAGCAGTTACCCGCGACAGCTAGCCAAAAACATTCAGTACTTC.

CDR3 in DNA: TGTGCCAGTAGTAGGGCGGGAGGGCGAAACTACGAGCAGTACTTC. Translating it yields CASSRAGGRNYEQYF. The genes are TRBV19 and TRBJ2-7, with 9 bases fitting TRBD2. The V gene's germline CDR1 is LNHDA and CDR2 SQIVND (reference sequence). The V gene end was trimmed by 4 bases and the J gene end by 3 bases; junction bases not matched to a gene: 7. This CDR3 is 15 amino acids long.

The V call is TRBV19, the J call TRBJ2-7, with TRBD2 matching 9 bases. V lost 4 bases, J lost 2 bases, and 6 bases stayed unmatched. The CDR3 totals 15 residues. Germline loops: CDR1 LNHDA, CDR2 SQIVND (reference sequence). The DNA of the CDR3 is TGTGCCAGTAGTACAACTAGCGGGTTTACCTACGAGCAGTACTTC. Its protein product is CASSTTSGFTYEQYF.

A few counts support this clone. The rearrangement links TRBV12-3 or TRBV12-4 to TRBJ1-1; D remains unclear. CDR3 length: 12 residues. The V gene lost 6 bases and the J gene lost 1 base, with 6 bases spanning the gap. The CDR3 DNA follows: TGTGCCAGCAGGGAAGGGAACACTGAAGCTTTCTTT. Amino acids: CASREGNTEAFF.

V usage is TRBV6-5 and J usage is TRBJ1-1; tentative D call: TRBD1 (6 bases). V lost 5 bases to trimming and J lost 0 bases, with 13 bases between them. Germline assignment: CDR1 MNHEY and CDR2 SVGAGI. CDR3 length: 15 amino acids. Written as DNA, the CDR3 is TGTGCCAGCAGTAAAACGACAGGACTGAACACTGAAGCTTTCTTT. It is translated as CASSKTTGLNTEAFF.

The J gene is TRBJ2-2, the V gene TRBV19, with TRBD2 identical over 12 bases. Germline assignment: CDR1 LNHDA and CDR2 SQIVND (reference sequence). The CDR3 runs to 16 residues. V lost 6 bases to trimming and J lost 4 bases; unmatched junction nucleotides: 6. The CDR3 protein is CASRHGLAGPTGELFF. Written as DNA, the CDR3 is TGTGCCAGTAGACACGGACTAGCGGGGCCCACCGGGGAGCTGTTTTTT.

V and J are TRBV6-5 and TRBJ1-5, with D tentatively TRBD1 (6 bases). The V end lost 4 bases, the J end lost 5 bases, and 9 bases lay between the germline ends. This CDR3 region has 13 residues. Germline-derived CDR1 and CDR2 are MNHEY and SVGAGI. The CDR3 DNA reads TGTGCCAGCAGTTTTGGACAGCATCAGCCCCAGCATTTT. Amino acids: CASSFGQHQPQHF.

This clone occurred once. The chain couples TRBV6-2 or TRBV6-3 to TRBJ2-3; D ambiguous. V was pared by 2 bases and J by 5 bases, with 20 bases between. The germline CDR1 and CDR2 sequences are MNHEY and SVGEGT. The CDR3 is 17 amino acids. CDR3 in DNA: TGTGCCAGCAGTTACGACCAGCTAGAGTTCCTTGGAGATACGCAGTATTTT. Translation: CASSYDQLEFLGDTQYF.

The rearrangement uses TRBV20-1 and TRBJ1-3; D unresolved. Germline V gene sequence: CDR1 DFQATT, CDR2 SNEGSKA (reference sequence). CDR3 length equals 13 residues. Trimming cost V 3 bases and J 4 bases, with 10 bases left between them. The CDR3 nucleotides read TGCAGTGCTAGTTTGGGAGCAGGAAACACCATATATTTT. Protein product: CSASLGAGNTIYF.

This clone was seen a single time. The rearrangement uses TRBV28 and TRBJ1-1; maybe TRBD1 (5 bases). Germline V gene sequence: CDR1 MDHEN, CDR2 SYDVKM. Trimming took off 1 base at V and 4 bases at J, with 16 bases between the two ends. This CDR3 has 16 residues. The CDR3 DNA is TGTGCCAGCAGTTTATCCCTATCTTGGAGGGGCACTGAAGCTTTCTTT. Its protein is CASSLSLSWRGTEAFF. Full variable domain (remainder filled in from reference TRBV28 and TRBJ1-1): DVKVTQSSRYLVKRTGEKVFLECVQDMDHENMFWYRQDPGLGLRLIYFSYDVKMKEKGDIPEGYSVSREKKERFSLILESASTNQTSMYLCASSLSLSWRGTEAFFGQGTRLTVV.

This chain joins TRBV6-2 or TRBV6-3 and TRBJ1-2; D might be TRBD1 (5 bases). Germline V gives CDR1 MNHEY, CDR2 SVGEGT. V was cut by 4 bases and J by 5 bases, with 17 bases left in between. This CDR3 is 15 amino acids long. The CDR3 protein is CASSLQDVQGYGYTF. CDR3 DNA sequence: TGTGCCAGCAGTTTACAGGATGTGCAGGGTTATGGCTACACCTTC.

This chain uses TRBV6-2 or TRBV6-3 with TRBJ1-1, with D unresolved. The CDR3 extends over 12 amino acids. Germline V lookup: CDR1 MNHEY, CDR2 SVGEGT. The ends were cut back, 6 bases at V and 3 bases at J, with 8 bases in the middle. Here the CDR3 reads CASSRTDTEAFF. For the CDR3, the DNA is TGTGCCAGCAGCCGGACGGACACTGAAGCTTTCTTT.

This clone showed up just a few times. V gene TRBV19 combines with J gene TRBJ2-1; D unclear. CDR1 is LNHDA, CDR2 SQIVND, per germline (reference sequence). The CDR3 has 14 residues. V lost 5 bases to trimming and J lost 2 bases, with 10 bases between them. This CDR3 is CASSLAGTYNEQFF. CDR3 DNA: TGTGCCAGTAGTCTCGCCGGCACCTACAATGAGCAGTTCTTC.

This clone has just one count. This chain joins TRBV30 and TRBJ2-1; D gene unclear. Trimming stripped 6 bases from V and 10 bases from J, with 19 bases between. The CDR3 runs 13 residues. The germline V gene encodes CDR1 GTSNPN and CDR2 SVGIG (reference sequence). The CDR3, as DNA: TGTGCCTGTCAACCCGGCAACCTTCTAGAGCAGTTCTTC. This encodes CACQPGNLLEQFF. The variable domain in full, completed from reference TRBV30 and TRBJ2-1, reads SQTIHQWPATLVQPVGSPLSLECTVEGTSNPNLYWYRQAAGRGLQLLFYSVGIGQISSEVPQNLSASRPQDRQFILSSKKLLLSDSGFYLCACQPGNLLEQFFGPGTRLTVL.

V usage is TRBV11-2 and J usage is TRBJ1-5; 7 positions match TRBD1. From germline, CDR1 is SGHAT and CDR2 FQNNGV. The CDR3 runs 15 residues. V lost 3 bases and J lost 2; bases outside the gene matches: 4. Written as DNA, the CDR3 is TGTGCCAGCAGCTTTTCAGGGGGTGGCAATCAGCCCCAGCATTTT. It is translated as CASSFSGGGNQPQHF.

This clone has more than one count but fewer than ten. The rearrangement links TRBV7-9 to TRBJ2-6; no reliable D call. The CDR3 sequence is 17 residues long. V gave up 2 bases and J gave up 0 bases, with 11 bases separating them. Germline CDR1 and CDR2: SEHNR and FQNEAQ (reference sequence). CDR3 nucleotide sequence: TGTGCCAGCAGCTTACGGATACCCCTCTCTGGGGCCAACGTCCTGACTTTC. Translating it yields CASSLRIPLSGANVLTF.

V is TRBV12-3 or TRBV12-4 and J is TRBJ2-1, with D unresolved. V was cut by 5 bases and J by 3 bases, with 8 bases left in between. The CDR3 runs 13 residues. CDR3 DNA: TGTGCCAGCAGTGGACGGATCTACAATGAGCAGTTCTTC. Residues: CASSGRIYNEQFF.

V and J are TRBV5-5 and TRBJ2-5, with a weak D call TRBD1 (5 bases). Germline lookup yields CDR1 SGHKS and CDR2 YYEKEE (reference sequence). The V gene lost 1 base and the J gene lost 5 bases, with 12 bases spanning the gap. This CDR3 is 14 amino acids long. The CDR3 bases are TGTGCCAGCAGCTTGAGGCGGCAGGGCGAGACCCAGTACTTC. This sequence encodes CASSLRRQGETQYF.

J is TRBJ1-1 and V is TRBV6-2 or TRBV6-3; D ambiguous. Germline CDR1 is MNHEY and CDR2 is SVGEGT. This CDR3 has 15 residues. Trimming removed 0 bases at V and 6 bases at J, with 14 bases between. CDR3: CASSYSHLTSPEAFF. The CDR3 region has the DNA TGTGCCAGCAGTTACTCCCACCTTACTTCTCCTGAAGCTTTCTTT.